The 15 T cell receptor beta chains reported below all come from one sample, sequenced in a study of cytomegalovirus exposure and HLA in healthy donors. PCR was performed using 60 Vbeta and 13 Jbeta primers. The assay was immunoSEQ multiplex PCR, and TCRdb's table has in-frame clones only and misses some. The data show about 130,000 clones, 75% to 85% seen once. Sequencing used PBMCs. Receptor source: a man between 35 and 55 years old in good health and CMV-seronegative.

For the CDR3, the DNA is TGTGCCAGCAGTAAACAGGGTGAAAATTCACCCCTCCACTTT. Protein product: CASSKQGENSPLHF. The V call is TRBV6-5, the J call TRBJ1-6; a possible D gene is TRBD1 (6 bases). V lost 5 bases to trimming and J lost 7 bases, with 12 bases between them. CDR1 MNHEY and CDR2 SVGAGI come from the germline V gene. The CDR3 has 14 amino acids.

This clone has a single count. This sequence joins TRBV6-5 and TRBJ1-2; D not resolved. The V end lost 9 bases, the J end lost 7 bases, and 21 bases lay between the germline ends. The V gene's germline CDR1 is MNHEY and CDR2 SVGAGI. The CDR3 runs 14 residues. Here the CDR3 reads CASKDEPLGVGYTF. CDR3 sequence (DNA): TGTGCCAGTAAAGATGAACCTCTAGGTGTTGGCTACACCTTC.

The CDR3: CASRTGTTNTGELFF. The CDR3 coding sequence is TGCGCCAGCAGAACCGGGACAACGAACACCGGGGAGCTGTTTTTT. The chain employs TRBV5-1 and TRBJ2-2, with TRBD1 as a possible D gene (6 bases). The germline V and J ends were trimmed by 5 bases and 0 bases, with 11 bases remaining between them. The V gene's germline CDR1 is SGHRS and CDR2 YFSETQ. This CDR3 spans 15 amino acids.

The CDR3 sequence is CSAGDRGQEQFF. CDR3 in DNA: TGCAGCGCCGGGGACAGGGGGCAAGAGCAGTTCTTC. V usage is TRBV29-1 and J usage is TRBJ2-1; TRBD1 aligns across 12 bases. Trimming took 7 bases from V and 10 from J; bases not matched to a gene: 5. The CDR3 sequence is 12 residues long. The germline V gene encodes CDR1 SQVTM and CDR2 ANQGSEA.

The chain is built from TRBV7-2 and TRBJ2-3; maybe TRBD1 (6 bases). Germline V CDR1 and CDR2: SGHTA, FQGNSA. The CDR3 consists of 14 residues. The V and J ends lost 1 base and 5 bases respectively, with 10 bases between them. The CDR3 protein is CASSLGQGLDTQYF. The CDR3 nucleotides read TGTGCCAGCAGCTTAGGGCAGGGGCTAGATACGCAGTATTTT.

This rearrangement joins TRBV27 to TRBJ1-2; weak D call: TRBD1 (5 bases). The CDR3 is 13 residues long. With 6 bases removed from V and 2 bases from J, the gap between germline ends came to 10 bases. The germline gives CDR1 MNHEY, CDR2 SMNVEV (reference sequence). CDR3 protein: CASRPGLNYGYTF. The CDR3 coding sequence is TGTGCCAGCAGACCAGGGTTAAACTATGGCTACACCTTC.

The chain couples TRBV7-2 to TRBJ2-7; 7 positions agree with TRBD1. Germline CDR1 reads SGHTA; CDR2 reads FQGNSA. V dropped 5 bases and J dropped 4; count of bases not matched to a gene: 8. The CDR3 length is 14 residues. The CDR3 coding sequence is TGTGCCAGCAGCGTCAGGGGACAGCTTTACGAGCAGTACTTC. As protein: CASSVRGQLYEQYF. Full variable domain (rest looked up from reference TRBV7-2 and TRBJ2-7): GAGVSQSPSNKVTEKGKDVELRCDPISGHTALYWYRQSLGQGLEFLIYFQGNSAPDKSGLPSDRFSAERTGGSVSTLTIQRTQQEDSAVYLCASSVRGQLYEQYFGPGTRLTVT.

The chain uses TRBV4-1 and TRBJ1-1; 7 bases are a match to TRBD1. Germline lookup yields CDR1 MGHRA and CDR2 YSYEKL. V was pared by 4 bases and J by 4 bases, with 12 bases of the junction left unmatched. The CDR3 consists of 16 residues. CDR3 in amino acids: CASSLETGRLSTEAFF. In nucleotides, the CDR3 is TGCGCCAGCAGCCTCGAGACAGGGCGGTTGAGCACTGAAGCTTTCTTT.

This clone was counted once. The chain has TRBV14 and TRBJ1-3, with TRBD1 matching 9 bases. The CDR3 has 15 residues. Germline CDR1 is SGHDN and CDR2 is FVKESK. V shed 3 bases, J shed 4 bases, and the junction held 4 bases outside the gene matches. The CDR3 reads CASSQTGTGGNTIYF. The CDR3 DNA is TGTGCCAGCAGCCAGACCGGGACAGGGGGAAACACCATATATTTT.

The chain employs TRBV4-3 and TRBJ2-5; 9 nucleotides align to TRBD1. The end of the DNA aligns better with TRBJ2-7, so the J call may be wrong. This CDR3 contains 16 residues. Per germline, CDR1 LGHNA and CDR2 YSLEER. Here the CDR3 DNA reads TGCGCCAGCAGCCAAACAGGGGGCCGGAGGTCCTACGAGCAGTACTTC. It encodes CASSQTGGRRSYEQYF.

The table lists this clone with a few counts. The gene calls are TRBV29-1 and TRBJ2-6; D gene uncertain. The CDR3 contains 13 residues. Germline loops: CDR1 SQVTM, CDR2 ANQGSEA. Trimming cost V 4 bases and J 0 bases, with 4 bases left between them. Written as DNA, the CDR3 is TGCAGCGTTGTCCTCTCTGGGGCCAACGTCCTGACTTTC. The encoded protein is CSVVLSGANVLTF.

This clone appeared a few times. The junction differs from germline at one of its ends, possibly a read error. Other DNA sequences from this sample encode an identical CDR3 as well. The J gene is TRBJ1-6, the V gene TRBV19; 7 bases map to TRBD1. Germline V gives CDR1 LNHDA, CDR2 SQIVND (reference sequence). This CDR3 spans 13 amino acids. The CDR3 reads CASSIETGSPLHF. CDR3 in DNA: TGCGCGAGTAGCATCGAGACAGGGTCCCCCCTCCACTTT.

This clone has only a few counts. The chain employs TRBV11-3 and TRBJ2-1; 14 bases agree with TRBD2. J was trimmed by 4 bases and V by 5 bases; bases with no gene match: 13. Germline V CDR1 and CDR2: SGHNT, YENEEA. This CDR3 region has 19 residues. CDR3 in DNA: TGTGCCAGCAGCGCCCAGACTAGCGGGGGGGCCGGTCGGTACAATGAGCAGTTCTTC. This gives the protein CASSAQTSGGAGRYNEQFF.

V usage is TRBV7-9 and J usage is TRBJ2-3; TRBD1 matches 11 bases. CDR1 SEHNR and CDR2 FQNEAQ come from the germline V gene (reference sequence). The CDR3 length is 15 residues. V dropped 3 bases and J dropped 4; count of bases not matched to a gene: 3. The CDR3 loop reads CASSFPGQGADTQYF. The DNA for the CDR3 is TGTGCCAGCAGCTTCCCGGGACAGGGGGCAGATACGCAGTATTTT. The variable domain in full, completed from reference TRBV7-9 and TRBJ2-3, reads DTGVSQNPRHKITKRGQNVTFRCDPISEHNRLYWYRQTLGQGPEFLTYFQNEAQLEKSRLLSDRFSAERPKGSFSTLEIQRTEQGDSAMYLCASSFPGQGADTQYFGPGTRLTVL.

V is TRBV13 and J is TRBJ2-1; no clear D. Germline V CDR1 and CDR2: PRHDT, FYEKMQ (reference sequence). Trimming removed 5 bases from V and 3 bases from J, with 11 bases in between. This CDR3 region has 14 residues. The CDR3 region has the DNA TGTGCCAGCAGCCCCCGAGGCGTCTACAATGAGCAGTTCTTC. Translation: CASSPRGVYNEQFF.